This T cell receptor beta chain was sequenced in a study of blood T cells in healthy people across ages. The CDR3 spans 15 residues. Deletions cut 2 bases from V and 11 bases from J, with 22 bases between. Per the germline V gene, CDR1 is SGHRS and CDR2 is YFSETQ. Findings and caveats of the study: It was not possible, with unsorted PBMCs, to conclusively compare naive and antigen-experienced cells.

Peripheral blood, around 10 milliliters per donor, was collected. Per-sample yields of isolated PBMCs were at least 6 million. Comment on this clonotype: What it binds is not known.

Primed by a sample-barcoded 5' primer and a J-beta primer mix, a second PCR proceeded for roughly 7 to 12 cycles. A single record per CDR3 protein comes from TCRdb applying MiXCR to the 5' RACE reads. The sample lists 950,000 to 1,200,000 distinct CDR3 sequences, more than 30% occurring once. This clonotype was obtained from a man between 18 and 35 years old in good health. The source material was blood. The rearrangement uses TRBV5-1 and TRBJ2-5; D possibly corresponds to TRBD1 (5 bases). DNA of the CDR3: TGCGCCAGCAGCTTATCAGGCAGGGCTTACAATGAGCAGTACTTC. It yields the protein CASSLSGRAYNEQYF.